The rows below give T cell receptor beta chains drawn from one sample of a study of OX40 agonist ivuxolimab in advanced cancers. Using immunoSEQ multiplex PCR, the repertoire was profiled, and TCRdb retains in-frame clones only, with some absent. The repertoire holds 25,000 to 30,000 clones, with around 79% as singletons. The sample was CD4+ or CD8+ T cells sorted from blood, taken in a trial of the OX40 agonist ivuxolimab. The receptors were sampled from an adult with an advanced solid tumor such as melanoma, head and neck, liver or kidney cancer. Both conserved end residues are part of each CDR3. A D gene is named only where the DNA matches it firmly. Rows give clone size only sometimes, using once, few, many, or a class for an expanded clone.

v_gene	abundance	d_gene	len	j_gene	CDR3nt	CDR3aa
TRBV30	-	-	13	TRBJ1-6	TGTGCCTGGACTAAAATTTATAATTCACCCCTCCACTTT	CAWTKIYNSPLHF
TRBV11-2	-	-	11	TRBJ1-6	TGTGCCAGCAGCTTAAATTCACCCCTCCACTTT	CASSLNSPLHF
TRBV2	-	TRBD1	13	TRBJ1-4	TGTGCCAGCAGAGACAGGGGAGGCGAAAAACTGTTTTTT	CASRDRGGEKLFF
TRBV9	-	TRBD2	18	TRBJ2-2	TGTGCCAGCAGCGGCACTAGCGGGGGGCTGACGAACACCGGGGAGCTGTTTTTT	CASSGTSGGLTNTGELFF
TRBV4-1	few	-	13	TRBJ1-5	TGCGCCAGCAGCCAAGACAGCAGTCAGCCCCAGCATTTT	CASSQDSSQPQHF
TRBV15	-	-	16	TRBJ2-7	TGTGCCACCAGCAGAGATCTCGGGGTAGCGCCCTACGAGCAGTACTTC	CATSRDLGVAPYEQYF
TRBV7-9	-	TRBD2	14	TRBJ2-1	TGTGCCAGCTTTCTTAGGGCGGGGGACAATGAGCAGTTCTTC	CASFLRAGDNEQFF
TRBV28	-	TRBD2	16	TRBJ2-1	TGTGCCAGCAGCCTATTAGCGGGGAGCTCCTACAATGAGCAGTTCTTC	CASSLLAGSSYNEQFF
TRBV9	-	-	14	TRBJ2-5	TGTGCCAGCAGCGTAGAGGGCGGCCAAGAGACCCAGTACTTC	CASSVEGGQETQYF
TRBV29-1	few	-	15	TRBJ1-4	TGCAGCGTTGAGGGGCATCAGGGAGGTGGGAAAACTGAGTTTTTT	CSVEGHQGGGKTEFF
TRBV19	-	-	12	TRBJ1-1	TGTGCCAGTAGTCAGGGAGGCACTGAAGCTTTCTTT	CASSQGGTEAFF
TRBV28	-	TRBD1	23	TRBJ2-1	TGTGCCAGCATCCCATTCCTGGGGACAGCTGGACCTAAGCATCGAAGCCTATACAATGAGCAGTTCTTC	CASIPFLGTAGPKHRSLYNEQFF
TRBV19	-	TRBD1	15	TRBJ1-5	TGTGCCAGTAGGTTCGGGACAGTTAGCAATCAGCCCCAGCATTTT	CASRFGTVSNQPQHF
TRBV12-5	-	-	18	TRBJ2-7	TGTGCTAGTGGTTTGGCCCGCTCGGGGGTCTTCAGCTCCTACGAGCAGTACTTC	CASGLARSGVFSSYEQYF
TRBV6-1	-	-	16	TRBJ2-7	TGTGCCAGCAGTGAGTGGCTAGGAGGGGGTCCCTACGAGCAGTACTTC	CASSEWLGGGPYEQYF
TRBV6-1	few	TRBD1	16	TRBJ2-5	TGTGCCAGCAGTGAGGAAACATTGACAGGGACGGAGACCCAGTACTTC	CASSEETLTGTETQYF
TRBV6-5	-	-	14	TRBJ2-7	TGTGCCAGCGCTGGCGAAGGCGGGTCCTACGAGCAGTACTTC	CASAGEGGSYEQYF
TRBV9	-	-	15	TRBJ1-5	TGTGCCAGCAGCCCTGGAGGGGGACTGAATCAGCCCCAGCATTTT	CASSPGGGLNQPQHF
TRBV29-1	-	-	13	TRBJ2-2	TGCAGCGTTGGCGGGGCAGGGGGAGGGGAGCTGTTTTTT	CSVGGAGGGELFF
TRBV5-6	-	-	13	TRBJ2-1	TGTGCCAGCAGCACGGACAAATACAATGAGCAGTTCTTC	CASSTDKYNEQFF
TRBV2	once	-	17	TRBJ1-6	TGTGCCAGCAGTGAATACGGCGGGAGCTCCTATAATTCACCCCTCCACTTT	CASSEYGGSSYNSPLHF
TRBV13	-	-	13	TRBJ1-3	TGTGCCAGCAGCTCCAACTCTGGAAACACCATATATTTT	CASSSNSGNTIYF
TRBV14	medium-sized	-	14	TRBJ1-5	TGTGCCAGCAGCCAAGGGGGAATCGGGCAGCCCCAGCATTTT	CASSQGGIGQPQHF
TRBV15	few	-	14	TRBJ1-3	TGTGCCACCAGCACACGGGGGGCTGGAAACACCATATATTTT	CATSTRGAGNTIYF
TRBV19	many	-	15	TRBJ1-5	TGTGCCAGTAGCCCTGGGACTGATAGCAATCAGCCCCAGCATTTT	CASSPGTDSNQPQHF
TRBV30	few	-	13	TRBJ1-5	TGTGCCTGGAGTGTCGACACTAATCAGCCCCAGCATTTT	CAWSVDTNQPQHF
TRBV6-5	-	-	15	TRBJ2-2	TGTGCCAGCAGTCGCTCCTACACGGGCACCGGGGAGCTGTTTTTT	CASSRSYTGTGELFF
TRBV5-1	-	-	16	TRBJ2-5	TGCGCCAGCAGCTTGGAGTCGGCGGGGGCGTTTGGGACCCAGTACTTC	CASSLESAGAFGTQYF
TRBV9	-	TRBD1	14	TRBJ1-2	TGTGCCAGCAGCGGACCGACAGGGAACTATGGCTACACCTTC	CASSGPTGNYGYTF
TRBV6-1	-	-	15	TRBJ2-5	TGTGCCAGCAGTGAACTCGGTCGCAAGCAAGAGACCCAGTACTTC	CASSELGRKQETQYF
TRBV28	-	TRBD1	17	TRBJ2-2	TGTGCCAGCAGTCCCTCTTTTGGGACAGGGGGTACCGGGGAGCTGTTTTTT	CASSPSFGTGGTGELFF
TRBV14	-	TRBD2	15	TRBJ2-7	TGTGCCAGCAGCGATACCGGGACTAGGGTCTACGAGCAGTACTTC	CASSDTGTRVYEQYF
TRBV11-3	-	TRBD1	14	TRBJ2-7	TGTGCCAGCAGCACCCGACAGGGGTACTACGAGCAGTACTTC	CASSTRQGYYEQYF
TRBV5-1	-	-	14	TRBJ2-5	TGCGCCAGCAGCTTGGGACAGCCTGTGGAGACCCAGTACTTC	CASSLGQPVETQYF
TRBV28	-	TRBD1	14	TRBJ2-5	TGTGCCAGCAGCATACAGGGGGCTGGGGAGACCCAGTACTTC	CASSIQGAGETQYF
TRBV28	-	-	17	TRBJ1-5	TGTGCCAGCACCAGGACCCTAAGTGGGACTAGCAATCAGCCCCAGCATTTT	CASTRTLSGTSNQPQHF
TRBV9	-	-	15	TRBJ2-5	TGTGCCAGCAGCTCCCGCAGGGCGTCCGGAGAGACCCAGTACTTC	CASSSRRASGETQYF
TRBV6-1	-	-	11	TRBJ2-7	TGTGCCCACCCCCCGAGGACCGAGCAGTACTTC	CAHPPRTEQYF
TRBV5-1	few	TRBD1	18	TRBJ1-2	TGCGCCAGCAGCGGTCCGGGGACAGGGGGCGCATCAAACTATGGCTACACCTTC	CASSGPGTGGASNYGYTF
TRBV9	-	TRBD2	19	TRBJ2-7	TGTGCCAGCAGCCCCCGACAAGGGACTAGCGACGAGAGTCCCTACGAGCAGTACTTC	CASSPRQGTSDESPYEQYF
TRBV19	-	-	14	TRBJ2-5	TGTGCCAGTAGCGTCGCAGGGGAGGCAGAGACCCAGTACTTC	CASSVAGEAETQYF
TRBV28	-	-	15	TRBJ1-2	TGTGCCAGCAGTTTCCCCCAGGGGATAAACTATGGCTACACCTTC	CASSFPQGINYGYTF
TRBV4-2	-	TRBD2	17	TRBJ2-4	TGTGCCAGCAGCCAACCCCCGGGACTAGCTTCCAAAAACATTCAGTACTTC	CASSQPPGLASKNIQYF
TRBV6-6	-	-	16	TRBJ1-2	TGTGCCAGCACTATGGCCTGGCGGGTCGGAGGCTATGGCTACACCTTC	CASTMAWRVGGYGYTF
TRBV7-9	-	TRBD1	17	TRBJ2-1	TGTGCCAGCAGCTTAGGAGGGACAGGGGTGCATCACCATGAGCAGTTCTTC	CASSLGGTGVHHHEQFF
TRBV2	-	-	11	TRBJ2-1	TGTGCCAGCAGTGACGGAGAGGAGCAGTTCTTC	CASSDGEEQFF